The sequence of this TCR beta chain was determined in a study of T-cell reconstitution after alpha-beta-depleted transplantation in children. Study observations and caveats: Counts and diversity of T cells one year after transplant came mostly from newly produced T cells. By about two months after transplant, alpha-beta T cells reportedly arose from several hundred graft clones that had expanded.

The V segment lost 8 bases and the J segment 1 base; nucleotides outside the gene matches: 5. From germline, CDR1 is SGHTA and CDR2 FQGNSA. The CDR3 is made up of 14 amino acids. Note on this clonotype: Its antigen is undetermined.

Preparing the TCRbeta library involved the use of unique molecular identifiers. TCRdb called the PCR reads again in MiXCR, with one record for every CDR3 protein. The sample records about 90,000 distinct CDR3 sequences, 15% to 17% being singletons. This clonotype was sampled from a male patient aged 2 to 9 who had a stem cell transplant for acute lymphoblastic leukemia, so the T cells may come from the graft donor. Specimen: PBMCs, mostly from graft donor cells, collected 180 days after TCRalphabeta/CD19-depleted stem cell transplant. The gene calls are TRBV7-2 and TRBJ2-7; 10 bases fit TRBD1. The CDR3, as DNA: TGTGCCAGCGGCCGGGACAGGGGTTCCTACGAGCAGTACTTC. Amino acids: CASGRDRGSYEQYF.